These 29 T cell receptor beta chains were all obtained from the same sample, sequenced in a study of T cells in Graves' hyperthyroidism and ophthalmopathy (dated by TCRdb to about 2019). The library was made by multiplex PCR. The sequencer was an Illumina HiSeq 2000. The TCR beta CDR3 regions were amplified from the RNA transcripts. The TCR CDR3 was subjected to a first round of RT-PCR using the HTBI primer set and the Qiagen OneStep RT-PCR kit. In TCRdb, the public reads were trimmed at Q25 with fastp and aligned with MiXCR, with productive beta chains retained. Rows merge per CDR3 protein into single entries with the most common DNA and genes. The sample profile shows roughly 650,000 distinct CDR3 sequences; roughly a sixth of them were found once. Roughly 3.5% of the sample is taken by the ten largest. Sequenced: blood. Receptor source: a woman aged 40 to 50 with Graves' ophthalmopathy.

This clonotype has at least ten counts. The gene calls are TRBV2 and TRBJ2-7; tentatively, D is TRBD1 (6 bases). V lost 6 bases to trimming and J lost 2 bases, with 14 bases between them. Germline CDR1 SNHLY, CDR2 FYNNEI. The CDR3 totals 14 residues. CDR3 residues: CASRATGTPYEQYF. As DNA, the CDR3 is TGTGCCAGCAGAGCTACCGGGACACCCTACGAGCAGTACTTC.

CDR3 bases: TGTGCCCCCAGGAGCCCCGGCTTAGCCAAAAACATTCAGTACTTC. This encodes CAPRSPGLAKNIQYF. The J gene is TRBJ2-4, the V gene TRBV19; D gene unclear. The CDR3 length is 15 residues. V was clipped by 11 bases and J by 0 bases, with 17 bases between them. The germline CDR1 and CDR2 sequences are LNHDA and SQIVND (reference sequence).

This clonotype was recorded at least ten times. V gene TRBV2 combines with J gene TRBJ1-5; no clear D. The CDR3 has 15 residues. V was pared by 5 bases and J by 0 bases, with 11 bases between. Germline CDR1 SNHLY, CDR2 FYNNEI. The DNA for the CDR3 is TGTGCCAGCAGTCTCGGCGGGCATAGCAATCAGCCCCAGCATTTT. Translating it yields CASSLGGHSNQPQHF. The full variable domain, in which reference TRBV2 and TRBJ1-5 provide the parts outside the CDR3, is EPEVTQTPSHQVTQMGQEVILRCVPISNHLYFYWYRQILGQKVEFLVSFYNNEISEKSEIFDDQFSVERPDGSNFTLKIRSTKLEDSAMYFCASSLGGHSNQPQHFGDGTRLSIL.

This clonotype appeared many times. CDR3 protein: CACSRDASFEQFF. CDR3 nucleotide sequence: TGTGCCTGTAGCCGAGATGCGAGCTTTGAGCAGTTCTTC. The V call is TRBV30, the J call TRBJ2-1; unclear D gene. The length of the CDR3 is 13 residues. Germline values: CDR1 GTSNPN, CDR2 SVGIG (reference sequence). V gave up 6 bases and J gave up 9 bases, with 18 bases separating them. Full variable domain (remainder filled in from reference TRBV30 and TRBJ2-1): SQTIHQWPATLVQPVGSPLSLECTVEGTSNPNLYWYRQAAGRGLQLLFYSVGIGQISSEVPQNLSASRPQDRQFILSSKKLLLSDSGFYLCACSRDASFEQFFGPGTRLTVL.

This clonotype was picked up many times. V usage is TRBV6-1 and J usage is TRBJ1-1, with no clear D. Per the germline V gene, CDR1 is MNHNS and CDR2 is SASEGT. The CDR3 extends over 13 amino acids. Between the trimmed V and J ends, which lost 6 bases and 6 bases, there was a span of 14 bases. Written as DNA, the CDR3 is TGTGCCAGCAGCCAAACGGAGGGTTCTGAAGCTTTCTTT. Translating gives CASSQTEGSEAFF.

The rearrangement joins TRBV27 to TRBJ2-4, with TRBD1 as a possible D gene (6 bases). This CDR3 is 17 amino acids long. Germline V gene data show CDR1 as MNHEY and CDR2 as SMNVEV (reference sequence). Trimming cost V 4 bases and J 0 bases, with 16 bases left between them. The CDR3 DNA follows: TGTGCCAGCAGTTCCAGAGAGGGGGTGTTAGCCAAAAACATTCAGTACTTC. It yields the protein CASSSREGVLAKNIQYF.

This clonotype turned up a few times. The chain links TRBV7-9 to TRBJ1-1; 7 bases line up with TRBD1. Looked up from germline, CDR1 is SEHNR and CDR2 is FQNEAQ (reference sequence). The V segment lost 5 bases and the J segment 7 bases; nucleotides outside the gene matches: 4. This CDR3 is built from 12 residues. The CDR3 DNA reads TGTGCCAGCAGCCAAGACAGGGATGAAGCTTTCTTT. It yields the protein CASSQDRDEAFF.

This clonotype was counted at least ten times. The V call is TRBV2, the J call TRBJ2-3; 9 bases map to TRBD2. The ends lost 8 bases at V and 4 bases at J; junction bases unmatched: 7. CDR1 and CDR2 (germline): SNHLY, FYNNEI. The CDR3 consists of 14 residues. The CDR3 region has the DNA TGTGCCAGCCTTAGCGGGAGCTTATCAGATACGCAGTATTTT. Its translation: CASLSGSLSDTQYF.

CDR3 amino acids: CAISESIGGNDEQFF. For the CDR3, the DNA is TGTGCCATCAGTGAATCCATTGGAGGGAACGATGAGCAGTTCTTC. This sequence joins TRBV10-3 and TRBJ2-1; tentatively, D is TRBD2 (6 bases). CDR1 is ENHRY, CDR2 SYGVKD, per germline. The CDR3 is 15 residues long. V was trimmed by 3 bases and J by 8 bases, leaving 17 bases between them.

The CDR3 region is CASSLLSMNTEAFF. The CDR3 region has the DNA TGTGCCAGCAGCCTCCTATCAATGAACACTGAAGCTTTCTTT. V is TRBV6-1 and J is TRBJ1-1; D unclear. V was clipped by 6 bases and J by 0 bases, with 11 bases between them. Germline CDR1 is MNHNS and CDR2 is SASEGT. The CDR3 length is 14 residues.

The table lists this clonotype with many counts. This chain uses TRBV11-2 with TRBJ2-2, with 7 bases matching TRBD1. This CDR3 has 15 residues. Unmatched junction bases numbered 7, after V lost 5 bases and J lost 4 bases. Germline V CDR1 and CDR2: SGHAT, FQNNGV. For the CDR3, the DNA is TGTGCCAGCAGCGAACGACAGGGTTTCACCGGGGAGCTGTTTTTT. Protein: CASSERQGFTGELFF. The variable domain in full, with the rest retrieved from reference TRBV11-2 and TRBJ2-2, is EAGVAQSPRYKIIEKRQSVAFWCNPISGHATLYWYQQILGQGPKLLIQFQNNGVVDDSQLPKDRFSAERLKGVDSTLKIQPAKLEDSAVYLCASSERQGFTGELFFGEGSRLTVL.

CDR3 residues: CASLQGRLLSGNTIYF. The CDR3 nucleotides are TGTGCCAGCCTCCAAGGACGTCTTCTCTCTGGAAACACCATATATTTT. The chain has TRBV6-1 and TRBJ1-3; D gene uncertain. Germline CDR1 reads MNHNS; CDR2 reads SASEGT. The germline V and J ends were trimmed by 8 bases and 0 bases, with 17 bases remaining between them. The CDR3 totals 16 residues.

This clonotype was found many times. CDR3 DNA: TGTGCCAGCAGTTACGGGAGGGGCGGTGAAAAACTGTTTTTT. It codes for CASSYGRGGEKLFF. V usage is TRBV6-6 and J usage is TRBJ1-4; TRBD1 might be the D (5 bases). Germline V gene sequence: CDR1 MNHNY, CDR2 SVGAGI (reference sequence). CDR3 length: 14 amino acids. Trimming cost V 2 bases and J 7 bases, with 11 bases left between them.

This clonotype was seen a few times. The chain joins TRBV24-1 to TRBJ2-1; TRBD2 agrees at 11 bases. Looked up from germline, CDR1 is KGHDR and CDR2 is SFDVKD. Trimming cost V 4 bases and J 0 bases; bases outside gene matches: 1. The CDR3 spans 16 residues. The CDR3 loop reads CATSETSGGSYNEQFF. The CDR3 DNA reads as TGTGCCACCAGTGAAACTAGCGGGGGCTCCTACAATGAGCAGTTCTTC.

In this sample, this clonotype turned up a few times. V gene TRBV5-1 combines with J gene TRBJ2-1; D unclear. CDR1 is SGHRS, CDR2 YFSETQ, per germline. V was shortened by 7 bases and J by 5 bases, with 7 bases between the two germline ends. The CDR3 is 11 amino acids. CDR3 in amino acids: CASGQNNEQFF. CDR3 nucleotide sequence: TGCGCCAGCGGTCAAAACAATGAGCAGTTCTTC.

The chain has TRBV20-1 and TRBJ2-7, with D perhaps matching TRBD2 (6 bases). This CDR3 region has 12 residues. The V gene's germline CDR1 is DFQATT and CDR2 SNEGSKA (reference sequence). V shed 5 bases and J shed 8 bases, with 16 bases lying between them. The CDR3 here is CSASRDEDKQYF. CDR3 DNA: TGCAGTGCTTCGCGGGACGAAGATAAGCAGTACTTC.

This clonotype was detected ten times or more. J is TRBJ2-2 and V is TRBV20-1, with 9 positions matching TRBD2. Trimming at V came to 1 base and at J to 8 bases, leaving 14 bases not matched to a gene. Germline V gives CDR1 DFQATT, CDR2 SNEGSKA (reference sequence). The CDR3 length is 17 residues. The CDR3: CSARGLYKRGDEGELFF. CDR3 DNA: TGCAGTGCTAGAGGATTGTACAAGCGGGGGGACGAAGGGGAGCTGTTTTTT.

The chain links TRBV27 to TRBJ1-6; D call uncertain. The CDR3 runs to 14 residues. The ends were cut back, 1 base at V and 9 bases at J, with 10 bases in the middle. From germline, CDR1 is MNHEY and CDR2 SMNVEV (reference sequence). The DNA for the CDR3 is TGTGCCAGCAGTTTATTGCAGAGCGGTTCACCCCTCCACTTT. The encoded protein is CASSLLQSGSPLHF.

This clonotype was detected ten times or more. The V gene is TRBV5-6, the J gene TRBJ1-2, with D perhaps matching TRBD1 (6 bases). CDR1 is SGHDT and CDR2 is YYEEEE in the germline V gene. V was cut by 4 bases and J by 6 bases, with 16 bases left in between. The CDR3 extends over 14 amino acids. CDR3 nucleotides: TGTGCCAGCAGCGTTTCGCTACAGGGAAATGGCTACACCTTC. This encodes CASSVSLQGNGYTF.

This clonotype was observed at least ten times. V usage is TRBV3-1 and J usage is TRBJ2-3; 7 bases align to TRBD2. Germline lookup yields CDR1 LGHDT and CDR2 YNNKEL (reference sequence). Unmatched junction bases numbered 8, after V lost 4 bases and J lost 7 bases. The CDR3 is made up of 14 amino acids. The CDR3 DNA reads TGTGCCAGCAGCCCAAGCGGGACCTCGTATACGCAGTATTTT. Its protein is CASSPSGTSYTQYF.

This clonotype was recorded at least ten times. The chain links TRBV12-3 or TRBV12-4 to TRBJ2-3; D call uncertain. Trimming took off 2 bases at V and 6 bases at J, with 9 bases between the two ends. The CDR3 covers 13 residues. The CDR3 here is CASSLFDRDTQYF. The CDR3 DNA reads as TGTGCCAGCAGTTTATTTGACCGTGATACGCAGTATTTT.

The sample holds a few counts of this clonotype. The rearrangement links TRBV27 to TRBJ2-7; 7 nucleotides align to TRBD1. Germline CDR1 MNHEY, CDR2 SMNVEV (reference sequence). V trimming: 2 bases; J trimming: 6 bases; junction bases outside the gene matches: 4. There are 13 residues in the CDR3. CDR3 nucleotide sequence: TGTGCCAGCAGTTTAACAACAGGGGCCGAGCAGTACTTC. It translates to CASSLTTGAEQYF.

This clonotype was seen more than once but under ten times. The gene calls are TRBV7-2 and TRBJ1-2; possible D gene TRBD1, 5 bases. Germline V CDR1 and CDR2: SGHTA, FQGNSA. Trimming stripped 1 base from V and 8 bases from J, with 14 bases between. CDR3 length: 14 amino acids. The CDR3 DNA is TGTGCCAGCAGCTTAGATTCGGGGGAAGGCGGCTACACCTTC. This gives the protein CASSLDSGEGGYTF.

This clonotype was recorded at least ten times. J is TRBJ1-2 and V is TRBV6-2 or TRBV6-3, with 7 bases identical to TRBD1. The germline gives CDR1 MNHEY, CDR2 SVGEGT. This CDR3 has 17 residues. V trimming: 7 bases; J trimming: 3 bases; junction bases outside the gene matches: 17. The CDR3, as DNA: TGTGCCAGCACGCCGATTCCGGGACAGAGGCTGCACTATGGCTACACCTTC. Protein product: CASTPIPGQRLHYGYTF.

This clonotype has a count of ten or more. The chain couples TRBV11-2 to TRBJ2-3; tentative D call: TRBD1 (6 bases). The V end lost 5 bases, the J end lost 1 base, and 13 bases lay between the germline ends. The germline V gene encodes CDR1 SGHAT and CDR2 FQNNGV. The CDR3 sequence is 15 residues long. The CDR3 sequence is CASSTGQPRTDTQYF. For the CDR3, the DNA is TGTGCCAGCAGCACTGGACAGCCACGCACAGATACGCAGTATTTT.

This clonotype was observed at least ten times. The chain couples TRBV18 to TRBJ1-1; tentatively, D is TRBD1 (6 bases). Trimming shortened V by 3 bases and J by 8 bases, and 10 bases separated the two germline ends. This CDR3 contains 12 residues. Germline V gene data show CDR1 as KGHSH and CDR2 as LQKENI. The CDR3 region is CASSPTGFEAFF. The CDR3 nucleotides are TGTGCCAGCTCACCGACAGGTTTCGAAGCTTTCTTT.

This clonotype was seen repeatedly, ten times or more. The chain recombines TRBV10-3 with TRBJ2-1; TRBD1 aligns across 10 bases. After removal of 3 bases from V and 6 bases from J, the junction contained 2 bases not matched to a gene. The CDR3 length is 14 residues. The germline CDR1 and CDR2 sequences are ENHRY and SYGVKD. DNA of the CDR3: TGTGCCATCAGTGACAGGACAGGGGGCAATGAGCAGTTCTTC. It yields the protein CAISDRTGGNEQFF.

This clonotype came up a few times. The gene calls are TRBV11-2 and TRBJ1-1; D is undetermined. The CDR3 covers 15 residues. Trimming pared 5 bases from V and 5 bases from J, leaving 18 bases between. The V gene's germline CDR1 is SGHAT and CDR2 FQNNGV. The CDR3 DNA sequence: TGTGCCAGCAGCCACCCCGGGGAGGACTGGACTGAAGCTTTCTTT. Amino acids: CASSHPGEDWTEAFF.

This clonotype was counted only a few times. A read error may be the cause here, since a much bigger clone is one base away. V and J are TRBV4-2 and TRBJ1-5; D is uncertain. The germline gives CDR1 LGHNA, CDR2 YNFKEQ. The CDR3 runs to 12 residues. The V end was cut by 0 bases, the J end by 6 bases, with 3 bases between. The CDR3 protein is CASSQEGQPQHF. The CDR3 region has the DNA TGTGCCAGCAGCCAAGAGGGTCAGCCCCAGCATTTT.